This T cell receptor beta chain stems from a study of persistence of HIV-infected CD4 T cells. Cells were stimulated nonspecifically with anti-CD3/anti-CD28 magnetic beads. CD4+ T cells upregulating both CD40 ligand and CD69 were sorted as responding cells. The libraries were made with immunoSEQ version 4 in survey mode. Here immunoSEQ multiplex PCR was the method, and the copy in TCRdb shows in-frame clones only, minus some. This sample carries about 47,000 clones, roughly 90% of them seen once, and the ten largest clones take 1.8%. Germline loops: CDR1 MGHRA, CDR2 YSYEKL. The V gene lost 0 bases and the J gene lost 4 bases, with 8 bases spanning the gap. CDR3 size: 14 residues. Comments on this clone: Its antigen is undetermined.

Findings of the study overall: Within sorted populations, more oligoclonal TCRs accompanied more oligoclonal proviruses.

The chain joins TRBV4-1 to TRBJ2-3; D unresolved. The sequencing here drew on CD4+ T cells sorted from PBMCs after approximately 20-hour stimulation, taken from a patient who received antiretroviral therapy. The TCR originated in an adult man with HIV who was CMV-seropositive. In nucleotides, the CDR3 is TGCGCCAGCAGCCAAGATCGGGCCGCAGATACGCAGTATTTT. As protein: CASSQDRAADTQYF.